A single sample gave rise to the 2 T cell receptor beta chains below, sequenced in a study of cytomegalovirus exposure and HLA in healthy donors. Primers: 60 Vbeta forward and 13 Jbeta reverse. TCRdb's copy holds only in-frame clones and misses some; the assay was immunoSEQ multiplex PCR. The clone table shows 150,000 to 200,000 clones, with the ten largest holding approximately 2.3%. What was sequenced was PBMCs. These receptors were obtained from a young man in good health and CMV-seronegative.

The chain uses TRBV4-2 and TRBJ1-5; TRBD1 agrees at 9 bases. Per the germline V gene, CDR1 is LGHNA and CDR2 is YNFKEQ. The V segment lost 5 bases and the J segment 5 bases; nucleotides outside the gene matches: 4. This CDR3 contains 14 residues. The CDR3 DNA reads TGTGCCAGCAGCTGGACAGGGGAGGATCAGCCCCAGCATTTT. Protein: CASSWTGEDQPQHF.

V and J are TRBV5-1 and TRBJ2-1; a possible D gene is TRBD2 (7 bases). The V end was cut by 4 bases, the J end by 4 bases, with 18 bases between. The CDR3 has 16 amino acids. Germline V CDR1 and CDR2: SGHRS, YFSETQ. CDR3 in DNA: TGCGCCAGCAGCGTCGCAGGGGCTAGCGGTTACAATGAGCAGTTCTTC. Translating it yields CASSVAGASGYNEQFF.